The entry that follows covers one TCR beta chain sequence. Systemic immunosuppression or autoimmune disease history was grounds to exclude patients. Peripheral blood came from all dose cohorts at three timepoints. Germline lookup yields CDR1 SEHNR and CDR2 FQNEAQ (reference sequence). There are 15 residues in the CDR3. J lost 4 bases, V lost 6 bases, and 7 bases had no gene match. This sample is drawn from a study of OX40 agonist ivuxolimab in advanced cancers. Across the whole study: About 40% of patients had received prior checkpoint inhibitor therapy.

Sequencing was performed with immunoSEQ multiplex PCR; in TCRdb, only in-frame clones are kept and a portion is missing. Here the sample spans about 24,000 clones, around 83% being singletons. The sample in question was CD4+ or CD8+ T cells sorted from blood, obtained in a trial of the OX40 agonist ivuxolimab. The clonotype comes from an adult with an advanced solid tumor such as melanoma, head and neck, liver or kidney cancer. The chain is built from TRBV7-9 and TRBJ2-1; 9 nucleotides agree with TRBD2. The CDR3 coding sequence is TGTGCCAGCAGGTACGGGACTAGCTTGTACAATGAGCAGTTCTTC. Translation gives CASRYGTSLYNEQFF.